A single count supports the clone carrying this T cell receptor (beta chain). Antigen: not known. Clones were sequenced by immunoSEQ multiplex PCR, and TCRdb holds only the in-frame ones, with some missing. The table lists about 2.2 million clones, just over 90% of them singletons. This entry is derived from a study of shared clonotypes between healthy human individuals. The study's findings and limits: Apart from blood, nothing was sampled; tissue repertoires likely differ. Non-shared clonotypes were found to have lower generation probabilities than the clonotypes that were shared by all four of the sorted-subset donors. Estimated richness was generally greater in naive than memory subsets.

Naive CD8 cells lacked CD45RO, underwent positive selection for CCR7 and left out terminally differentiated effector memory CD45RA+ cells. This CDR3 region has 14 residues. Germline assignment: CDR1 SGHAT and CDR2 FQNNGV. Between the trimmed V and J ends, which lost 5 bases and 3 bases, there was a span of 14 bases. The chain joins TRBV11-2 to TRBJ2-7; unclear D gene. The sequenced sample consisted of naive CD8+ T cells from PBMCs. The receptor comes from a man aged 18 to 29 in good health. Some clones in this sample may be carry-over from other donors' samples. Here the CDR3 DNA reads TGTGCCAGCAGCCTCACAAGGAATAGCTACGAGCAGTACTTC. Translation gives CASSLTRNSYEQYF.